Below, 30 T cell receptor beta chains from the same sample are listed, as sequenced in a study of blood T cell repertoires in COVID-19. Here immunoSEQ multiplex PCR was the method, and the copy in TCRdb shows in-frame clones only, minus some. The sample shows about 110,000 clones, less than 75% of them seen only once. Sequenced: peripheral blood. These receptors originate from a human donor with acute or convalescent COVID-19. The donor label of this sample is uncertain.

The V gene is TRBV6-2 or TRBV6-3, the J gene TRBJ2-1, with D perhaps matching TRBD1 (5 bases). Germline values: CDR1 MNHEY, CDR2 SVGEGT. The CDR3 has 15 amino acids. Trimming took off 6 bases at V and 4 bases at J, with 16 bases between the two ends. As DNA, the CDR3 is TGTGCCAGCAGACCTGACAGCCCTCTTTACAATGAGCAGTTCTTC. Translating it yields CASRPDSPLYNEQFF.

The rearrangement links TRBV24-1 to TRBJ1-4; no definite D call. V was trimmed by 2 bases and J by 7 bases, leaving 7 bases between them. The germline gives CDR1 KGHDR, CDR2 SFDVKD. The CDR3 consists of 13 residues. The CDR3: CATSDSPGEKLFF. In nucleotides, the CDR3 is TGTGCCACCAGTGATTCCCCCGGTGAAAAACTGTTTTTT.

The V gene is TRBV7-2, the J gene TRBJ2-6, with a weak D call TRBD1 (6 bases). Germline assignment: CDR1 SGHTA and CDR2 FQGNSA. Trimming shortened V by 5 bases and J by 3 bases, and 17 bases separated the two germline ends. The CDR3 is 17 residues long. CDR3 sequence: CASSRAPTGHGANVLTF. The CDR3 nucleotides are TGTGCCAGCAGCCGTGCCCCGACAGGTCATGGGGCCAACGTCCTGACTTTC.

This CDR3 reads CASSQPFSGTGLGGYTF. The CDR3 region has the DNA TGTGCCAGCAGCCAACCTTTTTCCGGGACAGGGTTAGGCGGCTACACCTTC. The chain has TRBV3-1 (or the pseudogene TRBV3-2) and TRBJ1-2; 9 bases match TRBD1. Germline V gene sequence: CDR1 LGHDT, CDR2 YNNKEL (reference sequence). V lost 2 bases and J lost 8; bases outside the gene matches: 15. The CDR3 has 17 residues.

The chain recombines TRBV9 with TRBJ2-1; 10 nucleotides agree with TRBD1. The CDR3 runs to 17 residues. Germline-derived CDR1 and CDR2 are SGDLS and YYNGEE. The V and J ends lost 4 bases and 9 bases, in that order; junction bases with no gene match: 16. In DNA form, the CDR3 reads TGTGCCAGCAGCTCCCACAGGGGACAGGGGTTTTATGGTGAGCAGTTCTTC. Translated: CASSSHRGQGFYGEQFF.

This chain joins TRBV28 and TRBJ2-2, with 9 positions matching TRBD1. This CDR3 spans 15 amino acids. Germline V CDR1 and CDR2: MDHEN, SYDVKM. Germline trimming cut 6 bases from V and 8 bases from J; bases unmatched to any gene: 10. Written as DNA, the CDR3 is TGTGCCAGCAGAGCCGGGACAGGGACTTTGGGGGAGCTGTTTTTT. It encodes CASRAGTGTLGELFF.

The genes are TRBV29-1 and TRBJ1-1, with 7 bases lining up with TRBD1. V gave up 6 bases and J gave up 4 bases; unmatched junction bases: 11. The CDR3 is made up of 14 amino acids. In germline, CDR1 is SQVTM, CDR2 ANQGSEA. The CDR3 DNA follows: TGCAGCGTGGATGGCAGGGGGTATGGCACTGAAGCTTTCTTT. Its translation is CSVDGRGYGTEAFF.

The chain combines TRBV30 with TRBJ2-5, with 8 bases identical to TRBD2. From germline, CDR1 is GTSNPN and CDR2 SVGIG (reference sequence). CDR3 length: 15 amino acids. V shed 3 bases and J 1 base; nucleotides not matched to a gene: 7. The CDR3 bases are TGTGCCTGGAGCCCACTCGGACTAGCCCAAGAGACCCAGTACTTC. Residues: CAWSPLGLAQETQYF.

The V call is TRBV9, the J call TRBJ2-4; D unresolved. The ends were cut back, 2 bases at V and 5 bases at J, with 8 bases in the middle. This CDR3 contains 13 residues. Germline CDR1 reads SGDLS; CDR2 reads YYNGEE. In nucleotides, the CDR3 is TGTGCCAGCAGCGTCGGCGGTGAAAACATTCAGTACTTC. It specifies CASSVGGENIQYF.

This rearrangement joins TRBV11-2 to TRBJ2-3, with D maybe TRBD2 (5 bases). The V gene's germline CDR1 is SGHAT and CDR2 FQNNGV. The CDR3 runs to 17 residues. V was shortened by 1 base and J by 4 bases, with 18 bases between the two germline ends. CDR3 loop: CASSLGSSPSGSDTQYF. Written as DNA, the CDR3 is TGTGCCAGCAGCTTAGGGTCTAGCCCCTCCGGGTCAGATACGCAGTATTTT.

The chain combines TRBV2 with TRBJ2-3, with 9 bases fitting TRBD1. Trimming took 4 bases from V and 1 from J; bases not matched to a gene: 3. The CDR3 spans 15 residues. Germline V CDR1 and CDR2: SNHLY, FYNNEI. CDR3 DNA: TGTGCCAGCAGTGGGGACAGGGCCCGCACAGATACGCAGTATTTT. Protein: CASSGDRARTDTQYF. The whole variable domain, filled in from reference TRBV2 and TRBJ2-3, reads EPEVTQTPSHQVTQMGQEVILRCVPISNHLYFYWYRQILGQKVEFLVSFYNNEISEKSEIFDDQFSVERPDGSNFTLKIRSTKLEDSAMYFCASSGDRARTDTQYFGPGTRLTVL.

The CDR3 DNA reads TGTGCCAGCAGCGACTGGGACTACGGCGAGCAGTACGTC. Translating it yields CASSDWDYGEQYV. The chain joins TRBV6-5 to TRBJ2-7; 7 nucleotides line up with TRBD2. CDR3 length: 13 amino acids. CDR1 and CDR2 from the germline V gene are MNHEY and SVGAGI. V dropped 6 bases and J dropped 6; count of bases not matched to a gene: 8.

This clone was observed a few times. The rearrangement links TRBV2 to TRBJ1-2; D unclear. CDR3 length equals 13 residues. V lost 3 bases, J lost 3 bases, and 8 bases lay in between. Germline CDR1 and CDR2: SNHLY and FYNNEI. The CDR3 DNA follows: TGTGCCAGCAGTGAGGGCTTATACTATGGCTACACCTTC. Its protein product is CASSEGLYYGYTF.

The chain carries TRBV18 and TRBJ2-6; 8 positions agree with TRBD1. The germline V gene encodes CDR1 KGHSH and CDR2 LQKENI. This CDR3 is 19 amino acids long. The ends lost 3 bases at V and 1 base at J; junction bases unmatched: 11. CDR3 in DNA: TGTGCCAGCTCACCGATGAGGGCAGGGGGCTCTTCTGGGGCCAACGTCCTGACTTTC. Translated: CASSPMRAGGSSGANVLTF.

The rearrangement joins TRBV4-2 to TRBJ2-2; TRBD2 aligns across 9 bases. The ends lost 3 bases at V and 1 base at J; junction bases unmatched: 3. Germline loops: CDR1 LGHNA, CDR2 YNFKEQ. The CDR3 length is 16 residues. The CDR3: CASSHLSGGNTGELFF. CDR3 coding DNA: TGTGCCAGCAGCCACCTTAGCGGGGGGAACACCGGGGAGCTGTTTTTT.

The genes are TRBV6-5 and TRBJ1-2, with D tentatively TRBD1 (5 bases). The V gene lost 2 bases and the J gene lost 6 bases, with 7 bases spanning the gap. The CDR3 has 12 residues. Germline CDR1 reads MNHEY; CDR2 reads SVGAGI. The CDR3 protein is CASSYRGDGYTF. CDR3 DNA: TGTGCCAGCAGTTACCGGGGGGATGGCTACACCTTC.

On this clone itself: The same CDR3 can be traced to other DNA sequences in this sample. The chain carries TRBV7-9 and TRBJ1-5; D gene unclear. Looked up from germline, CDR1 is SEHNR and CDR2 is FQNEAQ (reference sequence). The CDR3 length is 14 residues. V was shortened by 3 bases and J by 4 bases, with 10 bases between the two germline ends. CDR3 sequence reads: CASSFGGRNQPQHF. DNA for the CDR3: TGTGCCAGCAGCTTTGGAGGGAGGAATCAGCCCCAGCATTTT.

The count of this clone is one. The gene calls are TRBV5-1 and TRBJ1-2; D gene ambiguous. Germline V gives CDR1 SGHRS, CDR2 YFSETQ. The CDR3 runs 13 residues. Trimming took off 0 bases at V and 3 bases at J, with 6 bases between the two ends. As DNA, the CDR3 is TGCGCCAGCAGCTTGGGGACTGACTATGGCTACACCTTC. It specifies CASSLGTDYGYTF.

The table lists this clone with many counts. Within the sample, other DNA sequences also encode this same CDR3. The chain carries TRBV9 and TRBJ2-1, with 7 bases that match TRBD2. The germline V gene has CDR1 SGDLS and CDR2 YYNGEE. The junction had 14 bases not matched to a gene; V was cut back by 4 bases and J by 4 bases. This CDR3 is 17 amino acids long. The CDR3 region is CASSPRLTAGRYNEQFF. CDR3 sequence (DNA): TGTGCCAGCAGCCCCCGTCTAACAGCGGGGAGATACAATGAGCAGTTCTTC.

In this sample, this clone turned up once. The chain uses TRBV7-8 and TRBJ1-5; TRBD1 is a possible D gene (6 bases). The V and J ends lost 4 bases and 4 bases respectively, with 11 bases between them. The germline gives CDR1 SGHVS, CDR2 FQNEAQ. The CDR3 extends over 14 amino acids. Here the CDR3 reads CASSSHTGNQPQHF. The CDR3 DNA is TGTGCCAGCAGCTCCCATACAGGGAATCAGCCCCAGCATTTT.

The chain recombines TRBV2 with TRBJ1-4, with TRBD1 as a possible D gene (5 bases). The germline V gene has CDR1 SNHLY and CDR2 FYNNEI. The ends were cut back, 6 bases at V and 7 bases at J, with 18 bases in the middle. CDR3 length: 15 residues. CDR3: CASSPDGRVSEKLFF. Written as DNA, the CDR3 is TGTGCCAGCAGCCCAGACGGCAGGGTCAGTGAAAAACTGTTTTTT.

This chain uses TRBV19 with TRBJ1-5; 8 bases line up with TRBD1. In germline, CDR1 is LNHDA, CDR2 SQIVND (reference sequence). V dropped 4 bases and J dropped 9; count of bases not matched to a gene: 11. CDR3 size: 15 residues. The CDR3 sequence is CASSKGTGPLRPQHF. The CDR3 DNA follows: TGTGCCAGTAGTAAAGGGACAGGCCCATTGCGGCCCCAGCATTTT.

This clone occurred a few times. The chain recombines TRBV4-1 with TRBJ2-3, with 10 bases fitting TRBD2. CDR3 length equals 17 residues. V was clipped by 0 bases and J by 5 bases; unmatched bases: 8. CDR1 and CDR2 from the germline V gene are MGHRA and YSYEKL. CDR3: CASSQEGSGGIGDTQYF. DNA for the CDR3: TGCGCCAGCAGCCAAGAGGGTAGCGGGGGGATCGGAGATACGCAGTATTTT.

The J gene is TRBJ1-2, the V gene TRBV18, with TRBD1 matching 7 bases. Germline loops: CDR1 KGHSH, CDR2 LQKENI. After removal of 2 bases from V and 5 bases from J, the junction contained 2 bases not matched to a gene. The CDR3 contains 13 residues. The DNA of the CDR3 is TGTGCCAGCTCACCAGGACAGGAGTATGGCTACACCTTC. Translation: CASSPGQEYGYTF.

This rearrangement joins TRBV4-1 to TRBJ2-7, with D unresolved. The CDR3 runs 17 residues. Trimming took off 0 bases at V and 4 bases at J, with 19 bases between the two ends. CDR1 and CDR2 from the germline V gene are MGHRA and YSYEKL. The CDR3 nucleotides read TGCGCCAGCAGCCAAGATAAGTTCTTGGCAGATAAGTACGAGCAGTACTTC. As protein: CASSQDKFLADKYEQYF.

V and J are TRBV2 and TRBJ1-1; perhaps TRBD1 as D (6 bases). The V end lost 7 bases, the J end lost 7 bases, and 13 bases lay between the germline ends. CDR1 SNHLY and CDR2 FYNNEI come from the germline V gene. The CDR3 covers 12 residues. The CDR3: CASTGQGVEAFF. CDR3 bases: TGTGCCAGCACGGGACAAGGGGTTGAAGCTTTCTTT. Drawing the rest from reference TRBV2 and TRBJ1-1, the complete variable domain is EPEVTQTPSHQVTQMGQEVILRCVPISNHLYFYWYRQILGQKVEFLVSFYNNEISEKSEIFDDQFSVERPDGSNFTLKIRSTKLEDSAMYFCASTGQGVEAFFGQGTRLTVV.

The V call is TRBV12-3 or TRBV12-4, the J call TRBJ1-1; D remains ambiguous. Trimming removed 5 bases at V and 0 bases at J, with 7 bases between. CDR3 length: 13 residues. The DNA for the CDR3 is TGTGCCAGCAGTCGAACAGTGAACACTGAAGCTTTCTTT. It yields the protein CASSRTVNTEAFF.

The chain joins TRBV27 to TRBJ2-5; tentative D call: TRBD1 (5 bases). V lost 6 bases to trimming and J lost 1 base, with 12 bases between them. CDR3 size: 14 residues. Germline V CDR1 and CDR2: MNHEY, SMNVEV (reference sequence). The CDR3: CASRETETQETQYF. CDR3 in DNA: TGTGCCAGCAGAGAGACAGAAACCCAAGAGACCCAGTACTTC.

The chain combines TRBV7-2 with TRBJ2-1; TRBD2 aligns across 8 bases. Germline V gene sequence: CDR1 SGHTA, CDR2 FQGNSA. V lost 7 bases, J lost 6 bases, and 8 bases stayed unmatched. The CDR3 runs 14 residues. The DNA of the CDR3 is TGTGCCAGCACCCAGCAAGCGGGGGTCAATGAGCAGTTCTTC. Encoded protein: CASTQQAGVNEQFF.

The chain couples TRBV28 to TRBJ2-5, with 11 nucleotides matching TRBD1. CDR3 length: 15 amino acids. Germline-derived CDR1 and CDR2 are MDHEN and SYDVKM. Losses at the gene ends were 6 bases for V and 4 bases for J; bases not matched to a gene: 7. This CDR3 is CASSMDRGLPETQYF. As DNA, the CDR3 is TGTGCCAGCAGCATGGACAGGGGGCTACCAGAGACCCAGTACTTC. The whole variable domain, remainder taken from reference TRBV28 and TRBJ2-5, is DVKVTQSSRYLVKRTGEKVFLECVQDMDHENMFWYRQDPGLGLRLIYFSYDVKMKEKGDIPEGYSVSREKKERFSLILESASTNQTSMYLCASSMDRGLPETQYFGPGTRLLVL.